The next 26 T cell receptor beta chains were all read from a single sample in a study of shared clonotypes between healthy human individuals (dated by TCRdb to 2020 to 2021). Receptor libraries were prepared by the immunoSEQ multiplex PCR assay. The table comes from immuneACCESS by way of TCRdb, which keeps in-frame sequences with V and J called. Part of the clones is missing from these tables; in studies checked, under half for an unresolved V gene and the rest for unknown reasons. Across this sample there are 850,000 to 1,200,000 clones, with about 70% seen only once. Roughly 1.5% of the sample is in the top ten clones. The source material was memory CD4+ T cells sorted from blood. The sample's cell subset or site label is to be understood as: CD45RA-negative fraction. The receptors stem from a man aged 18-30 years in good health.

V is TRBV6-5 and J is TRBJ1-3, with 7 bases that match TRBD1. Germline CDR1 MNHEY, CDR2 SVGAGI. V shed 5 bases, J shed 4 bases, and the junction held 8 bases outside the gene matches. This CDR3 spans 15 amino acids. CDR3 nucleotides: TGTGCCAGCAGTGGTGACAGGGCGAGGGGAAACACCATATATTTT. Protein: CASSGDRARGNTIYF.

The chain couples TRBV6-6 to TRBJ1-1, with D unresolved. This CDR3 spans 14 amino acids. Germline V gene lookup returns CDR1 MNHNY and CDR2 SVGAGI (reference sequence). V dropped 11 bases and J dropped 6 bases, with 22 bases sitting between them. CDR3 sequence (DNA): TGTGCCGCCGACGACCCTTCCGAAAGACCTGAAGCTTTCTTT. Translated, it gives CAADDPSERPEAFF.

This chain uses TRBV6-1 with TRBJ2-5; TRBD2 might be the D (6 bases). Trimming pared 10 bases from V and 7 bases from J, leaving 19 bases between. Germline-derived CDR1 and CDR2 are MNHNS and SASEGT. CDR3 size: 13 residues. The CDR3 is CAIFHGGAGTQYF. The CDR3 bases are TGTGCCATATTTCACGGAGGGGCAGGGACCCAGTACTTC.

The chain is built from TRBV25-1 and TRBJ2-7, with D unclear. This CDR3 spans 11 amino acids. Trimming stripped 5 bases from V and 3 bases from J, with 5 bases between. The germline CDR1 and CDR2 sequences are MGHDK and SYGVNS. DNA for the CDR3: TGTGCCAGCAGTTCCTACTACGAGCAGTACTTC. This gives the protein CASSSYYEQYF.

This clone has only a few counts. The V and J genes are TRBV9 and TRBJ2-3; 10 positions agree with TRBD2. The germline V gene has CDR1 SGDLS and CDR2 YYNGEE. The CDR3 has 16 amino acids. Trimming removed 2 bases from V and 1 base from J; junction bases left unmatched: 4. CDR3 DNA sequence: TGTGCCAGCAGCGTGCTAGCGGGGGTGGGCACAGATACGCAGTATTTT. This encodes CASSVLAGVGTDTQYF.

This chain's CDR3 is CASRTDVPDTQYF. The CDR3 DNA reads as TGTGCCAGCAGGACGGACGTCCCAGATACGCAGTATTTT. The V call is TRBV6-1, the J call TRBJ2-3, with D uncertain. Germline V gives CDR1 MNHNS, CDR2 SASEGT. The CDR3 has 13 residues. Trimming left V 6 bases short and J 4 bases short, with 11 bases between.

The chain carries TRBV19 and TRBJ1-1; no definite D call. V lost 0 bases, J lost 11 bases, and 16 bases lay in between. CDR1 and CDR2 from the germline V gene are LNHDA and SQIVND (reference sequence). CDR3 size: 14 residues. This CDR3 reads CASSIDQDVGMAFF. In DNA form, the CDR3 reads TGTGCCAGTAGTATAGATCAGGATGTGGGGATGGCTTTCTTT. Full variable domain (remainder filled in from reference TRBV19 and TRBJ1-1): DGGITQSPKYLFRKEGQNVTLSCEQNLNHDAMYWYRQDPGQGLRLIYYSQIVNDFQKGDIAEGYSVSREKKESFPLTVTSAQKNPTAFYLCASSIDQDVGMAFFGQGTRLTVV.

The chain has TRBV6-1 and TRBJ1-1; D unresolved. The CDR3 extends over 13 amino acids. V was pared by 7 bases and J by 1 base, with 10 bases between. The germline CDR1 and CDR2 sequences are MNHNS and SASEGT. CDR3 loop: CASTLPENTEAFF. CDR3 bases: TGTGCCAGCACCCTCCCAGAGAACACTGAAGCTTTCTTT.

The genes are TRBV2 and TRBJ2-3, with D maybe TRBD2 (6 bases). Between the trimmed V and J ends, which lost 11 bases and 2 bases, there was a span of 17 bases. CDR3 length: 14 residues. The V gene's germline CDR1 is SNHLY and CDR2 FYNNEI. CDR3 nucleotides: TGTGCCGGATCCGGGCGGGGTTTCACAGATACGCAGTATTTT. Translation: CAGSGRGFTDTQYF.

Only one count was recorded for this clone. The V call is TRBV7-2, the J call TRBJ2-2; D perhaps matches TRBD2 (5 bases). The V gene's germline CDR1 is SGHTA and CDR2 FQGNSA. Trimming pared 5 bases from V and 4 bases from J, leaving 17 bases between. CDR3 length equals 16 residues. CDR3 region: CASSPQRVPSTGELFF. The CDR3 coding sequence is TGTGCCAGCAGCCCCCAGAGGGTTCCAAGCACCGGGGAGCTGTTTTTT.

The chain has TRBV29-1 and TRBJ2-7, with 10 bases lining up with TRBD1. V was pared by 7 bases and J by 5 bases, with 11 bases of the junction left unmatched. The CDR3 totals 14 residues. Germline V gives CDR1 SQVTM, CDR2 ANQGSEA. The DNA of the CDR3 is TGCAGCGCCGGACAGGGGGGAAGGGGAAACGAGCAGTACTTC. It is translated as CSAGQGGRGNEQYF.

The chain recombines TRBV7-2 with TRBJ1-6, with 7 nucleotides matching TRBD1. Germline lookup yields CDR1 SGHTA and CDR2 FQGNSA. This CDR3 has 18 amino acids. J was trimmed by 6 bases and V by 6 bases; bases with no gene match: 17. The CDR3 loop reads CASRQIRTGRGLNSPLHF. In nucleotides, the CDR3 is TGTGCCAGCAGACAGATTCGGACAGGTCGGGGGCTTAATTCACCCCTCCACTTT.

The CDR3 DNA is TGTGCCAGCAGCTTAGGGGCAGGGGGCGGCAATGAGCAGTTCTTC. This gives the protein CASSLGAGGGNEQFF. The chain employs TRBV7-3 and TRBJ2-1; TRBD1 agrees at 8 bases. Germline V CDR1 and CDR2: SGHTA, FQGTGA. The CDR3 consists of 15 residues. V dropped 2 bases and J dropped 6; count of bases not matched to a gene: 6.

As for this clone: Other DNA sequences within the sample encode an identical CDR3. The chain employs TRBV5-4 and TRBJ2-2; D unclear. With 2 bases removed from V and 2 bases from J, the gap between germline ends came to 10 bases. This CDR3 contains 15 residues. Germline assignment: CDR1 SGHNT and CDR2 YYREEE (reference sequence). The CDR3 sequence: CASSLGGKNTGELFF. CDR3 sequence (DNA): TGTGCCAGCAGCTTAGGTGGGAAAAACACCGGGGAGCTGTTTTTT.

The V call is TRBV7-6, the J call TRBJ2-1; 8 nucleotides agree with TRBD1. This CDR3 region has 15 residues. V trimming: 5 bases; J trimming: 5 bases; junction bases outside the gene matches: 8. Germline CDR1 and CDR2: SGHVS and FNYEAQ. In nucleotides, the CDR3 is TGTGCCAGCAGCCGTGACGGACAGGGACACAATGAGCAGTTCTTC. Translating it yields CASSRDGQGHNEQFF. The full variable domain, rest sourced from reference TRBV7-6 and TRBJ2-1, is GAGVSQSPRYKVTKRGQDVALRCDPISGHVSLYWYRQALGQGPEFLTYFNYEAQQDKSGLPNDRFSAERPEGSISTLTIQRTEQRDSAMYRCASSRDGQGHNEQFFGPGTRLTVL.

The rearrangement joins TRBV10-3 to TRBJ2-6, with D uncertain. This CDR3 has 15 amino acids. Germline assignment: CDR1 ENHRY and CDR2 SYGVKD. V lost 4 bases, J lost 0 bases, and 7 bases lay in between. CDR3 protein: CAISGKASGANVLTF. The CDR3 DNA reads TGTGCCATCAGTGGGAAAGCCTCTGGGGCCAACGTCCTGACTTTC.

This clone has a single count. The J gene is TRBJ1-6, the V gene TRBV6-1; perhaps TRBD1 as D (6 bases). Between the trimmed V and J ends, which lost 4 bases and 7 bases, there was a span of 26 bases. The CDR3 consists of 19 residues. The germline gives CDR1 MNHNS, CDR2 SASEGT. The CDR3 region is CASSGGGSRRAVGNSPLHF. CDR3 coding DNA: TGTGCCAGCAGTGGGGGGGGCAGTCGAAGGGCGGTGGGGAATTCACCCCTCCACTTT.

The chain joins TRBV21-1 to TRBJ2-6; TRBD1, as called in the table, went unchecked against the DNA. TRBV21-1 is labeled a pseudogene. This CDR3 is built from 23 residues. CDR3 loop: CASSKYRGEKTGDSSSGANVLTF. CDR3 DNA: TGTGCCAGCAGCAAATATCGAGGGGAGAAAACGGGGGACAGTTCCTCTGGGGCCAACGTCCTGACTTTC.

This clone came up a few times. The chain recombines TRBV5-1 with TRBJ2-7; the D gene is possibly TRBD2 (6 bases). The germline CDR1 and CDR2 sequences are SGHRS and YFSETQ. CDR3 length: 14 residues. V was clipped by 0 bases and J by 2 bases, with 9 bases between them. The CDR3 region is CASSLEEGPYEQYF. DNA for the CDR3: TGCGCCAGCAGCTTGGAGGAGGGCCCCTACGAGCAGTACTTC.

The chain recombines TRBV7-2 with TRBJ2-1; D uncertain. The germline V and J ends were trimmed by 6 bases and 7 bases, with 7 bases remaining between them. This CDR3 is built from 11 residues. Germline V gene sequence: CDR1 SGHTA, CDR2 FQGNSA. CDR3 loop: CASRGQNEQFF. The CDR3 DNA reads TGTGCCAGCAGAGGTCAAAATGAGCAGTTCTTC. Full variable domain (remainder filled in from reference TRBV7-2 and TRBJ2-1): GAGVSQSPSNKVTEKGKDVELRCDPISGHTALYWYRQSLGQGLEFLIYFQGNSAPDKSGLPSDRFSAERTGGSVSTLTIQRTQQEDSAVYLCASRGQNEQFFGPGTRLTVL.

The chain links TRBV2 to TRBJ2-7; no definite D call. This CDR3 spans 13 amino acids. Germline lookup yields CDR1 SNHLY and CDR2 FYNNEI. Trimming left V 4 bases short and J 7 bases short, with 14 bases between. CDR3 sequence (DNA): TGTGCCAGCAGTGTACGGAATTCCCAGGAGCAGTACTTC. This sequence encodes CASSVRNSQEQYF.

This clone was observed a few times. This chain connects TRBV7-2 to TRBJ1-2; the match to TRBD1 covers 11 bases. CDR1 SGHTA and CDR2 FQGNSA come from the germline V gene. V dropped 0 bases and J dropped 6; count of bases not matched to a gene: 6. The CDR3 covers 16 residues. The CDR3 spells CASSLARTGGENGYTF. In DNA form, the CDR3 reads TGTGCCAGCAGCTTAGCGAGGACAGGGGGCGAAAATGGCTACACCTTC.

V usage is TRBV5-4 and J usage is TRBJ2-7; 8 bases map to TRBD2. Germline V gene lookup returns CDR1 SGHNT and CDR2 YYREEE (reference sequence). The CDR3 has 16 amino acids. J was trimmed by 1 base and V by 5 bases; bases with no gene match: 11. The CDR3 loop is CASRTDRSGGSYEQYF. The DNA for the CDR3 is TGTGCCAGCAGAACCGATCGAAGCGGGGGTTCCTACGAGCAGTACTTC.

Concerning this clone: This sample also contains other DNA sequences that code for the same CDR3. The V call is TRBV11-3, the J call TRBJ2-7; D could derive from TRBD1 or TRBD2 (5 bases each). This CDR3 contains 13 residues. Trimming cost V 1 base and J 4 bases, with 8 bases left between them. The germline V gene encodes CDR1 SGHNT and CDR2 YENEEA. The CDR3 reads CASSLGGVYEQYF. The CDR3 nucleotides read TGTGCCAGCAGCTTAGGAGGGGTGTACGAGCAGTACTTC.

The V and J genes are TRBV6-1 and TRBJ1-1; D unresolved. This CDR3 spans 14 amino acids. Per germline, CDR1 MNHNS and CDR2 SASEGT. V dropped 2 bases and J dropped 1 base, with 8 bases sitting between them. In DNA form, the CDR3 reads TGTGCCAGCAGTGAAAGGTCGAGGAACACTGAAGCTTTCTTT. Its protein is CASSERSRNTEAFF.

The genes are TRBV7-6 and TRBJ2-7; D may match TRBD1 or TRBD2 (5 bases each). The CDR3 has 15 amino acids. The V gene lost 3 bases and the J gene lost 1 base, with 13 bases spanning the gap. Per the germline V gene, CDR1 is SGHVS and CDR2 is FNYEAQ. For the CDR3, the DNA is TGTGCCAGCAGCTTGAGGGACGGGAAATCCTACGAGCAGTACTTC. Translated: CASSLRDGKSYEQYF.